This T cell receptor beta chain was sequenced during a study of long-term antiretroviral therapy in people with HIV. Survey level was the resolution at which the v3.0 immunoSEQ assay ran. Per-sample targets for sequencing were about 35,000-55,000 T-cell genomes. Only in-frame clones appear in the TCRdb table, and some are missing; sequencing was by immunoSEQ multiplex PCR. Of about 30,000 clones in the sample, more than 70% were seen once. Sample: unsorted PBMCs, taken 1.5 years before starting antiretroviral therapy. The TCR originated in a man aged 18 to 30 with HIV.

The CDR3 DNA sequence: TGTGCCAGCAGTACACTAGCGGTCCGGGGTGGGCAGTTCTTC. This codes for CASSTLAVRGGQFF. The chain carries TRBV7-3 and TRBJ2-1; 8 bases are shared with TRBD2. The V gene's germline CDR1 is SGHTA and CDR2 FQGTGA. The CDR3 length is 14 residues. V lost 6 bases, J lost 12 bases, and 13 bases stayed unmatched.